The 27 T cell receptor beta chains below were found in one sample sequenced in a study of cytomegalovirus exposure and HLA in healthy donors (dated by TCRdb to the late 2010s). Library preparation was by the immunoSEQ multiplex PCR assay. A mixture of 60 forward primers for TCR Vbeta segments and 13 reverse primers for TCR Jbeta segments was used in the multiplex PCR. This is the immuneACCESS table as TCRdb keeps it, with only in-frame sequences that have V and J called. A part of the clones is gone; compared with another copy, unresolved V genes explain less than half, and the rest is unexplained. Recorded for this sample are over 200,000 clones; around four fifths of them occurred a single time. Of the sample, 3.5% to 4% falls within the top ten clones. Sequenced material: PBMCs. All receptors come from a male donor in good health and CMV-seronegative.

The chain links TRBV2 to TRBJ1-2; 7 bases map to TRBD1. Germline V gene data show CDR1 as SNHLY and CDR2 as FYNNEI. The CDR3 totals 13 residues. The V and J ends lost 8 bases and 5 bases, in that order; junction bases with no gene match: 8. CDR3 coding DNA: TGTGCCAGCGCATTACAGGGGCCTTATGGCTACACCTTC. Its translation is CASALQGPYGYTF.

This clone was observed once. The chain is built from TRBV2 and TRBJ1-1, with TRBD1 matching over 7 bases. The trim removed 8 bases at V and 5 bases at J, leaving 8 bases unmatched. Germline lookup yields CDR1 SNHLY and CDR2 FYNNEI. This CDR3 comprises 13 residues. CDR3 loop: CASLRGIGTEAFF. In DNA form, the CDR3 reads TGTGCCAGCCTCAGGGGGATAGGAACTGAAGCTTTCTTT.

The genes are TRBV11-2 and TRBJ2-7; 15 nucleotides align to TRBD2. The CDR3 totals 16 residues. From germline, CDR1 is SGHAT and CDR2 FQNNGV. Unmatched junction bases numbered 8, after V lost 5 bases and J lost 6 bases. The CDR3 spells CASSKGLAGGGVEQYF. CDR3 DNA: TGTGCCAGCAGCAAGGGACTAGCGGGAGGAGGGGTCGAGCAGTACTTC.

V usage is TRBV5-3 and J usage is TRBJ2-3; the D gene is possibly TRBD2 (6 bases). TRBV5-3 is given ORF status, its function remaining uncertain. This CDR3 spans 17 amino acids. Trimming removed 3 bases at V and 4 bases at J, with 21 bases between. The CDR3 DNA reads as TGTGCCAGAAGCTGGGACTGCCTAGCGCAGCGGGCAGATACGCAGTATTTT. It codes for CARSWDCLAQRADTQYF.

Points on this clone: Other DNA sequences in the same sample also yield this CDR3. This chain links TRBV9 with TRBJ2-7; 9 nucleotides line up with TRBD2. The CDR3 loop spans 15 amino acids. Trimming cost V 1 base and J 4 bases; bases outside gene matches: 6. The germline CDR1 and CDR2 sequences are SGDLS and YYNGEE. The DNA of the CDR3 is TGTGCCAGCAGCGTAAATAGCGGGAGCAGTTACGAGCAGTACTTC. This gives the protein CASSVNSGSSYEQYF.

J is TRBJ1-1 and V is TRBV29-1, with D possibly matching TRBD1 (5 bases). The CDR3 is made up of 13 amino acids. Germline values: CDR1 SQVTM, CDR2 ANQGSEA. Trimming shortened V by 2 bases and J by 4 bases, and 11 bases separated the two germline ends. The CDR3 region is CSVERGQFTEAFF. CDR3 nucleotides: TGCAGCGTTGAAAGGGGTCAGTTCACTGAAGCTTTCTTT.

This clone occurred a few times. The chain couples TRBV2 to TRBJ1-4; TRBD1 aligns across 9 bases. V gave up 8 bases and J gave up 8 bases; unmatched junction bases: 6. Per the germline V gene, CDR1 is SNHLY and CDR2 is FYNNEI. The CDR3 consists of 13 residues. CDR3 loop: CASAGQGGEKLFF. In DNA form, the CDR3 reads TGTGCCAGCGCGGGACAGGGAGGGGAAAAACTGTTTTTT.

CDR3 coding DNA: TGTGCCAGCAGCTTGGCGGCGGGAGGGAAAGAGACCCAGTACTTC. Amino acid sequence: CASSLAAGGKETQYF. V and J are TRBV5-4 and TRBJ2-5, with TRBD2 matching 9 bases. This CDR3 has 15 amino acids. Germline lookup yields CDR1 SGHNT and CDR2 YYREEE (reference sequence). J gave up 3 bases and V 0 bases, and 3 bases lay outside the gene matches.

This chain's CDR3 is CASSEIRTSESHEQYF. The CDR3 region has the DNA TGCGCCAGCAGTGAGATTCGGACTAGCGAATCCCACGAGCAGTACTTC. The chain couples TRBV10-1 to TRBJ2-7, with 9 bases identical to TRBD2. Germline CDR1 and CDR2: WNHNN and SYGVQD (reference sequence). Trimming at V came to 2 bases and at J to 5 bases, leaving 10 bases not matched to a gene. The length of the CDR3 is 16 residues.

The chain joins TRBV5-1 to TRBJ2-3; D is undetermined. The CDR3 runs to 12 residues. V gave up 5 bases and J gave up 5 bases, with 9 bases separating them. Germline V gene sequence: CDR1 SGHRS, CDR2 YFSETQ. The CDR3: CASSPEVDTQYF. The CDR3 nucleotides are TGCGCCAGCAGTCCAGAGGTAGATACGCAGTATTTT. The whole variable domain, remainder taken from reference TRBV5-1 and TRBJ2-3, is KAGVTQTPRYLIKTRGQQVTLSCSPISGHRSVSWYQQTPGQGLQFLFEYFSETQRNKGNFPGRFSGRQFSNSRSEMNVSTLELGDSALYLCASSPEVDTQYFGPGTRLTVL.

This chain links TRBV19 with TRBJ2-7; D perhaps matches TRBD1 (5 bases). From germline, CDR1 is LNHDA and CDR2 SQIVND (reference sequence). V was trimmed by 7 bases and J by 1 base, leaving 17 bases between them. The CDR3 covers 15 residues. The CDR3 bases are TGTGCCAGTACCAGGGCAGTTAGTGGATCCTACGAGCAGTACTTC. Translation gives CASTRAVSGSYEQYF.

This clone was seen a handful of times. The chain has TRBV6-1 and TRBJ2-7; tentatively, D is TRBD1 (5 bases). Germline CDR1 MNHNS, CDR2 SASEGT. Trimming took 8 bases from V and 3 from J, leaving 11 bases between them. This CDR3 region has 12 residues. CDR3 amino acids: CASAGLGYEQYF. The DNA for the CDR3 is TGTGCCAGCGCAGGGCTAGGCTACGAGCAGTACTTC.

This rearrangement joins TRBV6-5 to TRBJ1-3, with 9 bases lining up with TRBD1. Looked up from germline, CDR1 is MNHEY and CDR2 is SVGAGI. V gave up 6 bases and J gave up 4 bases; unmatched junction bases: 7. This CDR3 region has 15 residues. CDR3 amino acids: CASRGGTGKGNTIYF. The DNA for the CDR3 is TGTGCCAGCAGGGGCGGGACAGGGAAAGGAAACACCATATATTTT.

The chain couples TRBV6-5 to TRBJ2-1; D uncertain. CDR3 size: 15 residues. Trimming shortened V by 6 bases and J by 0 bases, and 12 bases separated the two germline ends. Germline loops: CDR1 MNHEY, CDR2 SVGAGI. CDR3 DNA sequence: TGTGCCAGCAGCCTTAGCCGAAGCTCCTACAATGAGCAGTTCTTC. Translating it yields CASSLSRSSYNEQFF.

This sequence joins TRBV14 and TRBJ2-1; 12 bases map to TRBD2. Germline CDR1 is SGHDN and CDR2 is FVKESK. The CDR3 runs to 15 residues. Trimming cost V 1 base and J 9 bases; bases outside gene matches: 4. CDR3 sequence: CASSQGLAGESEQFF. DNA of the CDR3: TGTGCCAGCAGCCAAGGACTAGCGGGAGAGAGTGAGCAGTTCTTC.

The rearrangement links TRBV7-2 to TRBJ2-5; 7 bases map to TRBD2. The DNA end lines up better with TRBJ2-7; the J call may be wrong. CDR1 and CDR2 (germline): SGHTA, FQGNSA. The length of the CDR3 is 15 residues. The CDR3 DNA is TGTGCCAGCAGCTTAATGGCTAGCGGTGCCTACGAGCAGTACTTC. As protein: CASSLMASGAYEQYF.

V usage is TRBV21-1 and J usage is TRBJ2-7; the D call of TRBD1 is as the table states it, not checked on the DNA. TRBV21-1 is an annotated pseudogene. This CDR3 has 16 residues. DNA for the CDR3: TGTGCCAGCAGCAAAGGGGACAGGGGGCACTCCTACGAGCAGTACTTC. It specifies CASSKGDRGHSYEQYF.

This clone was seen a handful of times. The chain combines TRBV18 with TRBJ1-1, with D tentatively TRBD1 (6 bases). CDR3 length: 14 residues. Germline V gene lookup returns CDR1 KGHSH and CDR2 LQKENI. V lost 3 bases to trimming and J lost 1 base, with 9 bases between them. The CDR3 DNA reads as TGTGCCAGCTCACCCGACAGGAAGAACACTGAAGCTTTCTTT. Translated: CASSPDRKNTEAFF.

The rearrangement uses TRBV6-5 and TRBJ2-7; perhaps TRBD1 as D (6 bases). V lost 4 bases and J lost 6, with 13 bases in between. The CDR3 spans 13 residues. CDR1 and CDR2 from the germline V gene are MNHEY and SVGAGI. The CDR3 region is CASSLGAESEQYF. The CDR3 nucleotides are TGTGCCAGCAGTTTGGGGGCGGAAAGCGAGCAGTACTTC.

The J gene is TRBJ2-6, the V gene TRBV10-2; 8 positions match TRBD2. Germline assignment: CDR1 WSHSY and CDR2 SAAADI. The ends lost 10 bases at V and 1 base at J; junction bases unmatched: 12. This CDR3 has 17 residues. The CDR3 region is CATTAGTSGSGANVLTF. The CDR3 nucleotides read TGCGCCACCACAGCCGGCACTAGCGGATCTGGGGCCAACGTCCTGACTTTC.

The chain is built from TRBV5-1 and TRBJ1-1, with no clear D. CDR3 length: 11 amino acids. Germline lookup yields CDR1 SGHRS and CDR2 YFSETQ. V was cut by 3 bases and J by 11 bases, with 11 bases left in between. CDR3 nucleotide sequence: TGCGCCAGCAGCTACACCCGAGGGGCTTTCTTT. Protein: CASSYTRGAFF.

The chain links TRBV15 to TRBJ2-7; TRBD2 might be the D (6 bases). The CDR3 has 14 amino acids. Trimming took off 0 bases at V and 6 bases at J, with 12 bases between the two ends. Germline V CDR1 and CDR2: LNHNV, YYDKDF (reference sequence). DNA for the CDR3: TGTGCCACCAGCAGAGATCGGATCGGGGGCGAGCAGTACTTC. Protein: CATSRDRIGGEQYF.

The chain combines TRBV4-1 with TRBJ1-5; unclear D gene. CDR1 and CDR2 (germline): MGHRA, YSYEKL. There are 15 residues in the CDR3. Trimming left V 4 bases short and J 2 bases short, with 12 bases between. CDR3 nucleotides: TGCGCCAGCAGCCCCCGAGAGATTCGCAATCAGCCCCAGCATTTT. It encodes CASSPREIRNQPQHF.

The chain recombines TRBV29-1 with TRBJ2-7; TRBD1 matches 10 bases. This CDR3 comprises 13 residues. The V segment lost 5 bases and the J segment 4 bases; nucleotides outside the gene matches: 5. Germline V CDR1 and CDR2: SQVTM, ANQGSEA. CDR3 amino acids: CSVLTGGRYEQYF. The CDR3 DNA is TGCAGCGTTCTGACAGGGGGCAGGTACGAGCAGTACTTC.

V is TRBV6-5 and J is TRBJ2-5; D is possibly TRBD1 (6 bases). CDR1 and CDR2 from the germline V gene are MNHEY and SVGAGI. CDR3 length equals 15 residues. Trimming took off 0 bases at V and 4 bases at J, with 12 bases between the two ends. CDR3: CASSYSRQVGETQYF. Here the CDR3 DNA reads TGTGCCAGCAGTTACTCACGACAGGTCGGAGAGACCCAGTACTTC.

V and J are TRBV9 and TRBJ2-3; the match to TRBD1 covers 9 bases. This CDR3 has 17 amino acids. The germline V gene has CDR1 SGDLS and CDR2 YYNGEE. The V segment lost 4 bases and the J segment 2 bases; nucleotides outside the gene matches: 11. The CDR3 sequence: CASSSGTGSPNTDTQYF. For the CDR3, the DNA is TGTGCCAGCAGCTCCGGGACAGGGAGCCCTAACACAGATACGCAGTATTTT.

The rearrangement joins TRBV2 to TRBJ1-4; tentative D call: TRBD1 (5 bases). V was trimmed by 3 bases and J by 7 bases, leaving 15 bases between them. The V gene's germline CDR1 is SNHLY and CDR2 FYNNEI. The CDR3 runs 15 residues. The CDR3 sequence: CASSDIQGPSEKLFF. The CDR3 region has the DNA TGTGCCAGCAGTGATATTCAGGGCCCAAGTGAAAAACTGTTTTTT.